The entry below gives a single T cell receptor (beta chain) sequence along with its context. There is no known antigen for this receptor. Base qualities are not recorded, but no much larger clone differs from it by a single base. The sample originates from a study of shared clonotypes between healthy human individuals (dated by TCRdb to about 2020). The study in broad terms: A couple of women and three men aged 18 to 49 years were included in the cohort. For each donor, three plates each were used for CD4 naive and CD4 memory, two plates were used for CD8 naive, and one plate was used for CD8 memory. The study deeply sequenced blood TCR repertoires of several healthy adults to estimate repertoire size and the extent of clonotype sharing between individuals. Different laboratories and diverse techniques were used to prepare libraries and sequence TCR repertoires, to increase sequencing depth and limit assay-specific biases. Between about 0.94 and 8.9 billion PBMCs per donor were obtained by leukapheresis.

The donors were healthy, HIV-negative adults with no recently reported acute infections or vaccinations. Only Caucasian adults living in Nashville, Tennessee, USA were represented among the donors. CD4+ T cells were enriched through magnetic negative selection, after which naive cells were positively selected on CD45RA and the remaining negative fraction served as the memory subset. Blood was collected by leukapheresis, and PBMCs were isolated by Ficoll-Histopaque density gradient centrifugation and then cryopreserved in liquid nitrogen vapor phase. Analytical flow cytometry was used to check the purity and quantity of each magnetically sorted T cell population. Genomic DNA was isolated from every sorted fraction and measured by UV absorbance on a Nanodrop 2000c. TCR CDR3 regions were amplified from genomic DNA by multiplex PCR using the deep immunoSEQ assay. Extracted genomic DNA from each cell subset was distributed evenly across all wells of several immunoSEQ 96-well plates, and each plate was treated as a replicate. For sorted subsets, 200 to 250 ng genomic DNA, equal to tens of thousands of T cell genomes, was loaded into each replicate PCR. Purified libraries were measured with a Qubit 3.0 fluorometer, size-checked on a Bioanalyzer 2100, and measured again with the KAPA Library Quantification kit. Every immunoSEQ 96-well plate was sequenced on a dedicated single-read 150-cycle Illumina NextSeq 550 flow cell. The paper's processing steps were these. Because only junctional sequences without quality scores were contained in the immunoSEQ output, filtering matching that applied to full-length reads could not be performed. To assign V/J genes and CDR3, sequences were annotated using PyIR, a Python wrapper for IgBLAST v1.9, with IMGT germline references. Reads were filtered out if the reads had weak V/J assignments (E-value above 1e-6), no CDR3, stop codons, out-of-frame junctions, or ambiguous translated residues. V3J clonotypes were defined as sequences sharing an identical inferred V gene, J gene, and CDR3 amino acid sequence. Percentage overlap between repertoires was computed as shared unique clonotypes divided by the size of the smaller repertoire. Three approaches were used to assess repertoire richness: RTK rarefaction, the Chao1 estimator, and Recon v2.1 estimates of unobserved clonotypes. OLGA was used to compute generation probabilities for all TCRbeta clonotypes that the gDNA method yielded from a few donors. TCRdb took over this immuneACCESS table, retaining in-frame rearrangements with V and J assigned. Such tables are incomplete; in checked studies, under half of the missing clones stem from an unresolved V gene, and the remainder is unexplained. That table furnishes V, J and clone size, whereas the DNA furnished D and trimming. Recorded for this sample are approximately 2.5 million clones; approximately 90% of them occurred a single time. Of the sample, around 0.15% falls within the top ten clones.

The CDR3 has 14 amino acids, counting the end cysteine and phenylalanine. Just CDR3 DNA is preserved here, 42 bases in frame from base 1. Looking up the germline V gene (reference sequence) yields CDR1 GTSNPN and CDR2 SVGIG. V sheds 3 bases and J sheds 4 bases, leaving 15 bases between their ends. Overall study outcomes, separate from this receptor: Higher generation probabilities were observed for clonotypes shared by all four sorted-subset donors than for non-shared clonotypes. Rarefaction of sorted-subset datasets indicated incomplete sequencing despite the large sequencing depth. Naive subsets generally had larger estimated clonotype richness than memory subsets did. Only blood was sampled, and tissue TCR repertoires likely differ from those in blood. The small number of donors limited the genetic and exposure-history diversity represented. Around 5.4% of naive CD4, more than 3% of naive CD8, approximately 2% of memory CD4, and 0.4% of memory CD8 clonotypes were shared across a few donors. Based on pairwise subsampling, the degree of clonotype sharing among donors was expected to be affected by sequencing depth.

The chain couples TRBV30 to TRBJ2-5, with TRBD2 as a weak D call on 7 bases. Source material: naive CD4+ T cells sorted from blood. What the cell subset or site label conveys for this sample: CD45RA+ positively selected. This clonotype was obtained from a man between 18 and 29 years old in good health. CDR3 loop: CAWSAGALGETQYF. Read as DNA, the sequence is TGTGCCTGGAGCGCGGGGGCCCTGGGAGAGACCCAGTACTTC.